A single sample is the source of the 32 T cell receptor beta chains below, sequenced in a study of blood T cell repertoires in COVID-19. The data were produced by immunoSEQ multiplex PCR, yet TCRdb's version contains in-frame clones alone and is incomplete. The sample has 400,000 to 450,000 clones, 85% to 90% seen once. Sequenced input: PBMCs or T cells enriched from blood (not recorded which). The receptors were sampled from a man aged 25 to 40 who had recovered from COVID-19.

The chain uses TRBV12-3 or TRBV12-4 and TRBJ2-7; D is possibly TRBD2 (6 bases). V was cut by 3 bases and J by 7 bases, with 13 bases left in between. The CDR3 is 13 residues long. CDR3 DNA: TGTGCCAGCAGTTTGGCGGGAAGTGGGGAGCAGTACTTC. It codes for CASSLAGSGEQYF.

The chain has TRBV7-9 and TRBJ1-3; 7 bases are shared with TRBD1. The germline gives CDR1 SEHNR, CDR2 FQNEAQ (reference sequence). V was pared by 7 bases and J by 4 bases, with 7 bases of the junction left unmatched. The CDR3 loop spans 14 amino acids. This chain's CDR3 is CASTFVQGGNTIYF. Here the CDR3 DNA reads TGTGCCAGCACCTTTGTACAGGGGGGAAACACCATATATTTT. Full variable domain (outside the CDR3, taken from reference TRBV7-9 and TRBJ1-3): DTGVSQNPRHKITKRGQNVTFRCDPISEHNRLYWYRQTLGQGPEFLTYFQNEAQLEKSRLLSDRFSAERPKGSFSTLEIQRTEQGDSAMYLCASTFVQGGNTIYFGEGSWLTVV.

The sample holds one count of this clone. This CDR3 is CAWSVGGRAYNEQFF. Here the CDR3 DNA reads TGTGCCTGGAGTGTAGGCGGGAGGGCCTACAATGAGCAGTTCTTC. V is TRBV30 and J is TRBJ2-1, with 9 bases aligning to TRBD2. The CDR3 has 15 residues. V shed 0 bases and J 2 bases; nucleotides not matched to a gene: 2. The germline V gene encodes CDR1 GTSNPN and CDR2 SVGIG (reference sequence). The entire variable domain, with the rest obtained from reference TRBV30 and TRBJ2-1, is as follows: SQTIHQWPATLVQPVGSPLSLECTVEGTSNPNLYWYRQAAGRGLQLLFYSVGIGQISSEVPQNLSASRPQDRQFILSSKKLLLSDSGFYLCAWSVGGRAYNEQFFGPGTRLTVL.

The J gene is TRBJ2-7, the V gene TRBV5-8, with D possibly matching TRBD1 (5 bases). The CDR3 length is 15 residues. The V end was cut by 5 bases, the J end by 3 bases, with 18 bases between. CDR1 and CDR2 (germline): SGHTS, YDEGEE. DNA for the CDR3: TGTGCCAGCAGTAATAGGGGTCCAGGAGACTACGAGCAGTACTTC. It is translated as CASSNRGPGDYEQYF. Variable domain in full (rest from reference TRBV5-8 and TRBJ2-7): EAGVTQSPTHLIKTRGQQATLRCSPISGHTSVYWYQQALGLGLQFLLWYDEGEERNRGNFPPRFSGRQFPNYSSELNVNALELEDSALYLCASSNRGPGDYEQYFGPGTRLTVT.

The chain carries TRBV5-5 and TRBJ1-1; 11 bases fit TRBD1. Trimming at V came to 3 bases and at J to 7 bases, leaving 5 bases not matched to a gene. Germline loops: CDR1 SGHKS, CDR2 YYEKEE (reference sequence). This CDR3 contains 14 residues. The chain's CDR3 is CASSWTGGGLEAFF. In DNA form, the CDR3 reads TGTGCCAGCAGCTGGACAGGGGGCGGCCTTGAAGCTTTCTTT.

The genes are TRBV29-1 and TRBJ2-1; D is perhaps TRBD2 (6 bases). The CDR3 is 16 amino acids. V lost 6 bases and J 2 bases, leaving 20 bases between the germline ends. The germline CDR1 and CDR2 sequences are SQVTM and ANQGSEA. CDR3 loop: CSVEVAELPTYNEQFF. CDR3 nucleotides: TGCAGCGTGGAGGTAGCGGAGCTGCCGACCTACAATGAGCAGTTCTTC.

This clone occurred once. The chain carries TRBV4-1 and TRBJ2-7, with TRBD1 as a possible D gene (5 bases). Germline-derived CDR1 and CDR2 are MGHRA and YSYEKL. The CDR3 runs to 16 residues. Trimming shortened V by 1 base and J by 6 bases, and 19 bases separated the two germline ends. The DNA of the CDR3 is TGCGCCAGCAGCCAAGTGCGCGGACACTCACCTCTCGAGCAGTACTTC. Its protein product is CASSQVRGHSPLEQYF.

This CDR3 reads CASSQETGVLNYGYTF. CDR3 DNA sequence: TGTGCCAGCAGCCAGGAGACAGGGGTACTTAACTATGGCTACACCTTC. This chain uses TRBV3-1 (or the pseudogene TRBV3-2) with TRBJ1-2; 8 bases fit TRBD1. V dropped 3 bases and J dropped 1; count of bases not matched to a gene: 7. The CDR3 is 16 amino acids. The V gene's germline CDR1 is LGHDT and CDR2 YNNKEL (reference sequence).

Written as DNA, the CDR3 is TGTGCCAGCAGTTCAGGGTCTAACTATGGCTACACCTTC. It yields the protein CASSSGSNYGYTF. The chain combines TRBV12-3 or TRBV12-4 with TRBJ1-2; D perhaps matches TRBD1 (5 bases). The germline V and J ends were trimmed by 4 bases and 0 bases, with 6 bases remaining between them. The CDR3 is 13 residues long.

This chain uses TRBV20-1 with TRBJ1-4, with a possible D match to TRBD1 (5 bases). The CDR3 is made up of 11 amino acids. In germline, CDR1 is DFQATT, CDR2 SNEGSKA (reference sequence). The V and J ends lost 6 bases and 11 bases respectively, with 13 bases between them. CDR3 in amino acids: CSAEQDRKLFF. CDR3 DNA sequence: TGCAGTGCCGAACAGGATCGGAAACTGTTTTTT.

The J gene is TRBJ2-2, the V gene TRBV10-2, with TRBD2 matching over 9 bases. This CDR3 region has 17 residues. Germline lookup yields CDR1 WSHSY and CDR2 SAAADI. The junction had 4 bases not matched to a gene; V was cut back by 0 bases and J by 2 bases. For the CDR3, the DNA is TGCGCCAGCAGTGAGTCCGTAGCGGGGGCCAACACCGGGGAGCTGTTTTTT. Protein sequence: CASSESVAGANTGELFF.

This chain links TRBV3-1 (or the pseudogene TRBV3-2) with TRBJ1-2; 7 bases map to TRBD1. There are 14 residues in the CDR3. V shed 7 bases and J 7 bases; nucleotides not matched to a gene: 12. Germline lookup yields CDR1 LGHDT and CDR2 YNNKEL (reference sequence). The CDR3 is CASTLGRGPSGYTF. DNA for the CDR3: TGTGCCAGCACCCTCGGGAGGGGGCCGAGTGGCTACACCTTC.

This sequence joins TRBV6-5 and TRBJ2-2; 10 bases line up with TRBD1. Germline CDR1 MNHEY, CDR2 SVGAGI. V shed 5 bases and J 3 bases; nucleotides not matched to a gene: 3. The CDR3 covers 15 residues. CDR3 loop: CASSLGTGDTGELFF. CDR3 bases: TGTGCCAGCAGTCTAGGGACAGGGGACACCGGGGAGCTGTTTTTT.

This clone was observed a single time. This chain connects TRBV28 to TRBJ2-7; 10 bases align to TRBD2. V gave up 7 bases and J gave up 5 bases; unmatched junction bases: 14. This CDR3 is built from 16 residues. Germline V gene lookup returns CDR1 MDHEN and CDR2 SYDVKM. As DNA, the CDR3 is TGTGCCAGCAAGAGTGGGCTAGCGGGAGTTGTCAACGAGCAGTACTTC. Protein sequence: CASKSGLAGVVNEQYF.

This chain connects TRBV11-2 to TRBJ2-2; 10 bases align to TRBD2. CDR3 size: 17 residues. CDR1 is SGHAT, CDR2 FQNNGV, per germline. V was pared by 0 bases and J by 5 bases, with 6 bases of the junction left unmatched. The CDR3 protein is CASSLDWSSGRTGELFF. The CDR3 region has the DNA TGTGCCAGCAGCTTAGATTGGAGTAGCGGGAGGACCGGGGAGCTGTTTTTT.

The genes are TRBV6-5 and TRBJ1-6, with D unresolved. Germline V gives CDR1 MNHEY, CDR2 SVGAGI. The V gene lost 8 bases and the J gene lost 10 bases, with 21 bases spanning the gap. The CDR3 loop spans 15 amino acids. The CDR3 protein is CASDGNAGSGSPLHF. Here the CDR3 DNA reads TGTGCCAGCGACGGAAACGCGGGGAGCGGGTCACCCCTCCACTTT.

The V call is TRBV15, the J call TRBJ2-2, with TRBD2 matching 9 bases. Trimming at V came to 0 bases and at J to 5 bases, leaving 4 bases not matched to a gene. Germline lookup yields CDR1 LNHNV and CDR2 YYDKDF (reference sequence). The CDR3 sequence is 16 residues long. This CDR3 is CATSRDRLAGTGELFF. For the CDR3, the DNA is TGTGCCACCAGCAGAGATCGGCTAGCGGGGACCGGGGAGCTGTTTTTT.

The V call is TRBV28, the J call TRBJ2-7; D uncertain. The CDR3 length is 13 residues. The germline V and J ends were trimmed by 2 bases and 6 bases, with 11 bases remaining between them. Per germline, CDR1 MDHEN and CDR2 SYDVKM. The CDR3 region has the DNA TGTGCCAGCAGTTTACTACACCCGGGCGAGCAGTACTTC. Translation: CASSLLHPGEQYF.

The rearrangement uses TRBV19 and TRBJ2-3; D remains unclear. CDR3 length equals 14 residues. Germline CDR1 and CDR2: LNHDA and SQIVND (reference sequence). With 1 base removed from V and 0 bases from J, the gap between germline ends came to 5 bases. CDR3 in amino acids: CASSIVQSTDTQYF. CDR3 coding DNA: TGTGCCAGTAGTATAGTACAAAGCACAGATACGCAGTATTTT.

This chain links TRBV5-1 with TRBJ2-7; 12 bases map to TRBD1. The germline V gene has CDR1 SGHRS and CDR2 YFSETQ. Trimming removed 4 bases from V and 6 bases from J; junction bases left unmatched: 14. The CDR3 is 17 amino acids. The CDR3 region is CASSITPPGQGAIEQYF. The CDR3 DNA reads TGCGCCAGCAGCATAACACCCCCGGGACAGGGGGCGATCGAGCAGTACTTC. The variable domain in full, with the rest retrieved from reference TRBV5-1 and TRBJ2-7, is KAGVTQTPRYLIKTRGQQVTLSCSPISGHRSVSWYQQTPGQGLQFLFEYFSETQRNKGNFPGRFSGRQFSNSRSEMNVSTLELGDSALYLCASSITPPGQGAIEQYFGPGTRLTVT.

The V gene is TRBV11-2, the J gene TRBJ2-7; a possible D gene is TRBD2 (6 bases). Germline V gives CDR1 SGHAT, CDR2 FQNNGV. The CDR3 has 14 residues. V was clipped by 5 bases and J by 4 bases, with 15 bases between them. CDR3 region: CASSPRGGFYEQYF. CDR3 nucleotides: TGTGCCAGCAGCCCCCGAGGAGGGTTTTACGAGCAGTACTTC.

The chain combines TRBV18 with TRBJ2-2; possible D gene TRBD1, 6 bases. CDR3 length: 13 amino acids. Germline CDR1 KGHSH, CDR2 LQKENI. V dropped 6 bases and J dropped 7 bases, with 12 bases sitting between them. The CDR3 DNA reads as TGTGCCAGCTCGCAGGGGCAGGACGGGGAGCTGTTTTTT. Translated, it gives CASSQGQDGELFF.

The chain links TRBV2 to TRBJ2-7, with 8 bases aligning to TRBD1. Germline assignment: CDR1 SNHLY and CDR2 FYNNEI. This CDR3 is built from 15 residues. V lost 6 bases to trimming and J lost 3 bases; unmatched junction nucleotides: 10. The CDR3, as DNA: TGTGCCAGCAGGAGATCCGGACAGGGCCTCTACGAGCAGTACTTC. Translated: CASRRSGQGLYEQYF.

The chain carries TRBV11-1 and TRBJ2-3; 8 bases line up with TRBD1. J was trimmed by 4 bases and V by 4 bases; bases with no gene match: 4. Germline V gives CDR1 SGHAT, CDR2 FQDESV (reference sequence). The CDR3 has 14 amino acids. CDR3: CASSWDRWSDTQYF. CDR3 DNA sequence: TGTGCCAGCAGCTGGGACAGGTGGTCAGATACGCAGTATTTT.

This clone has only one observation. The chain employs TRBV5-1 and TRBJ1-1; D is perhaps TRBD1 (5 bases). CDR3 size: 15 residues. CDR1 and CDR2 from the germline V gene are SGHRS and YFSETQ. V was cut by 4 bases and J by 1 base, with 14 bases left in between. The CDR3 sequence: CASSTRAGRNTEAFF. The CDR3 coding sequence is TGCGCCAGCAGCACCAGGGCGGGGAGGAACACTGAAGCTTTCTTT. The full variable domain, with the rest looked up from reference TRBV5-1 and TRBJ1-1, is KAGVTQTPRYLIKTRGQQVTLSCSPISGHRSVSWYQQTPGQGLQFLFEYFSETQRNKGNFPGRFSGRQFSNSRSEMNVSTLELGDSALYLCASSTRAGRNTEAFFGQGTRLTVV.

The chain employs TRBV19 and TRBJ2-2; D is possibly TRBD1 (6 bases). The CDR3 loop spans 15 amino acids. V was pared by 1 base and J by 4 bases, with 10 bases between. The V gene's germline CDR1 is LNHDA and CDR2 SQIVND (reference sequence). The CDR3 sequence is CASSIGQGTTGELFF. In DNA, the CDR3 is TGTGCCAGTAGTATAGGTCAGGGGACCACCGGGGAGCTGTTTTTT.

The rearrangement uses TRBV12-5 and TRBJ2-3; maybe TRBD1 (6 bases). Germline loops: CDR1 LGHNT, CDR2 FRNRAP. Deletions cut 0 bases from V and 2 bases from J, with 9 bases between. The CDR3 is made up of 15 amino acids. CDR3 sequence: CASGLVTGLTDTQYF. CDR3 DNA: TGTGCTAGTGGTTTGGTAACAGGGCTCACAGATACGCAGTATTTT.

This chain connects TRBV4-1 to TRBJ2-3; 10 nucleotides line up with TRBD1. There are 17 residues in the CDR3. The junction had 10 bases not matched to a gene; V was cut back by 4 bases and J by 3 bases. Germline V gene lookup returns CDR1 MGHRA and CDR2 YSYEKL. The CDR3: CASSPHSGTGVTDTQYF. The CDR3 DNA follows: TGCGCCAGCAGCCCCCACTCCGGGACAGGGGTAACAGATACGCAGTATTTT.

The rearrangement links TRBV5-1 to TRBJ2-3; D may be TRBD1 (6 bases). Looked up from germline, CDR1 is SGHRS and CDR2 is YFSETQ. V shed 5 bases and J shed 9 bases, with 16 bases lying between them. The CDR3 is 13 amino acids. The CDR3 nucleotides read TGCGCCAGCAGTCGGATCCCAGGGGAAACGCAGTATTTT. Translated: CASSRIPGETQYF.

CDR3 DNA: TGTGCCAGTAGCCTTCAGGGGTCGGCTGAGATTCGCAATCAGCCCCAGCATTTT. Protein: CASSLQGSAEIRNQPQHF. The chain is built from TRBV19 and TRBJ1-5; D is perhaps TRBD1 (6 bases). Deletions cut 6 bases from V and 2 bases from J, with 23 bases between. This CDR3 is built from 18 residues. CDR1 LNHDA and CDR2 SQIVND come from the germline V gene (reference sequence).

The CDR3 spells CAISLGTGVDTEAFF. CDR3 DNA: TGTGCCATCAGTCTCGGGACAGGGGTGGACACTGAAGCTTTCTTT. J is TRBJ1-1 and V is TRBV10-3, with 10 bases lining up with TRBD1. There are 15 residues in the CDR3. The germline V gene encodes CDR1 ENHRY and CDR2 SYGVKD. The ends lost 5 bases at V and 3 bases at J; junction bases unmatched: 6.

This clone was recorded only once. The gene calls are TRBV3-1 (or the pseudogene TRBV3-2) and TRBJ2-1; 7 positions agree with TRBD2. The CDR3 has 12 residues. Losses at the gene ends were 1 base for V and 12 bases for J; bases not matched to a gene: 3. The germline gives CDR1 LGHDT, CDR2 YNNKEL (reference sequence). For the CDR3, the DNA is TGTGCCAGCAGCCAAGTTCCGGGGGGGCAGTTCTTC. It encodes CASSQVPGGQFF.